These 32 T cell receptor beta chains originate from one sample sequenced in a study of identical twins. TCRdb passed the 5' RACE reads through MiXCR, listing each CDR3 protein once. The sample holds about 280,000 distinct CDR3 sequences, more than 6.5% seen once. These data also featured in a second study, about yellow fever vaccine responses in identical twins.

The source material was memory (CD45RO+) T cells sorted from blood. These receptor sequences come from a woman in her late teens or twenties in good health.

This clonotype was recorded at least ten times. The J gene is TRBJ1-1, the V gene TRBV29-1; D gene uncertain. The CDR3 totals 11 residues. With 3 bases removed from V and 8 bases from J, the gap between germline ends came to 10 bases. Germline CDR1 SQVTM, CDR2 ANQGSEA. The CDR3 sequence: CSVEGLREAFF. The CDR3 DNA reads TGCAGCGTTGAGGGGTTGCGGGAAGCTTTCTTT.

This clonotype was counted a few times. The V and J genes are TRBV3-1 and TRBJ2-4, with D perhaps TRBD1 or TRBD2 (5 bases each). V was trimmed by 4 bases and J by 0 bases, leaving 7 bases between them. This CDR3 is 14 amino acids long. Germline V CDR1 and CDR2: LGHDT, YNNKEL (reference sequence). The CDR3 sequence is CASSPGQAKNIQYF. The CDR3 DNA is TGTGCCAGCAGCCCGGGGCAAGCCAAAAACATTCAGTACTTC.

This clonotype was observed many times. The rearrangement links TRBV12-3 or TRBV12-4 to TRBJ1-1, with 7 bases identical to TRBD1. This CDR3 is built from 17 residues. V was clipped by 3 bases and J by 5 bases; unmatched bases: 15. CDR3 DNA: TGTGCCAGCAGTTTGGGCCCCTTGGACAGGCAGGGGACTGAAGCTTTCTTT. Protein product: CASSLGPLDRQGTEAFF.

This clonotype was seen only a few times. The chain combines TRBV6-2 or TRBV6-3 with TRBJ1-1; the match to TRBD1 covers 7 bases. Germline V lookup: CDR1 MNHEY, CDR2 SVGEGT. V lost 6 bases and J lost 6; bases outside the gene matches: 10. The CDR3 is 14 amino acids. The CDR3 sequence is CASRPQGSSAEAFF. DNA for the CDR3: TGTGCCAGCAGACCACAGGGGTCGTCGGCTGAAGCTTTCTTT.

This clonotype was seen more than once but under ten times. This chain connects TRBV12-3 or TRBV12-4 to TRBJ1-3, with 9 bases identical to TRBD1. There are 15 residues in the CDR3. The J segment lost 4 bases and the V segment lost 4 bases, leaving 5 bases of the junction unmatched. For the CDR3, the DNA is TGTGCCAGCAGTTCAACAGGACAGGGGGGAAACACCATATATTTT. Amino acid sequence: CASSSTGQGGNTIYF.

This clonotype was observed a few times. CDR3 region: CSARVAGTGELFF. DNA of the CDR3: TGCAGTGCTAGAGTAGCGGGAACCGGGGAGCTGTTTTTT. The chain carries TRBV20-1 and TRBJ2-2; 8 positions agree with TRBD2. Losses at the gene ends were 1 base for V and 5 bases for J; bases not matched to a gene: 0. The germline gives CDR1 DFQATT, CDR2 SNEGSKA (reference sequence). This CDR3 comprises 13 residues.

This clonotype has only a few counts. This rearrangement joins TRBV5-8 to TRBJ1-5; D not certain. The ends were cut back, 3 bases at V and 10 bases at J, with 11 bases in the middle. Germline CDR1 reads SGHTS; CDR2 reads YDEGEE. The CDR3 is 12 residues long. The CDR3 is CASSSLQGPQHF. CDR3 DNA: TGTGCCAGCAGCTCCCTTCAAGGACCCCAGCATTTT.

This clonotype was counted only a few times. The CDR3 protein is CASSRLQGNEQFF. Written as DNA, the CDR3 is TGCGCCAGCAGTCGTCTACAGGGAAATGAGCAGTTCTTC. The V call is TRBV10-1, the J call TRBJ2-1; D is perhaps TRBD1 (6 bases). The CDR3 is 13 amino acids. Germline CDR1 reads WNHNN; CDR2 reads SYGVQD (reference sequence). Trimming took 5 bases from V and 7 from J, leaving 12 bases between them.

This clonotype was picked up a small number of times. The rearrangement links TRBV20-1 to TRBJ1-4; 9 bases align to TRBD1. V was pared by 0 bases and J by 6 bases, with 8 bases of the junction left unmatched. Germline V gene data show CDR1 as DFQATT and CDR2 as SNEGSKA (reference sequence). The CDR3 is 16 amino acids. The chain's CDR3 is CSARDLRGQGYEKLFF. DNA of the CDR3: TGCAGTGCTAGAGATCTACGGGGACAGGGATATGAAAAACTGTTTTTT.

The sample holds many counts of this clonotype. Its ends do not fully match the called genes, so a read error is possible. This chain uses TRBV20-1 with TRBJ2-4; D gene ambiguous. The CDR3 extends over 11 amino acids. Germline V gene sequence: CDR1 DFQATT, CDR2 SNEGSKA (reference sequence). CDR3 sequence reads: CSAPLSARQHF. The CDR3 nucleotides are TGCAGTGCCCCCCTTTCCGCCAGGCAGCACTTC.

This clonotype occurred many times. This chain joins TRBV5-1 and TRBJ2-2, with D perhaps matching TRBD1 or TRBD2 (5 bases each). The germline V and J ends were trimmed by 1 base and 2 bases, with 12 bases remaining between them. Germline V gene sequence: CDR1 SGHRS, CDR2 YFSETQ. This CDR3 contains 16 residues. As DNA, the CDR3 is TGCGCCAGCAGCTTGCTCCCAGGGACCAACACCGGGGAGCTGTTTTTT. It is translated as CASSLLPGTNTGELFF.

This clonotype was counted at least ten times. V gene TRBV20-1 combines with J gene TRBJ1-5, with a possible D match to TRBD1 (5 bases). The CDR3 has 15 residues. Germline V gene lookup returns CDR1 DFQATT and CDR2 SNEGSKA (reference sequence). Trimming took 6 bases from V and 0 from J, leaving 15 bases between them. The CDR3, as DNA: TGCAGTGCCTCAAGCGGGGGAAGTAGCAATCAGCCCCAGCATTTT. Its translation: CSASSGGSSNQPQHF.

This clonotype was picked up many times. The chain combines TRBV12-3 or TRBV12-4 with TRBJ1-1; the D is unclear. This CDR3 is 13 amino acids long. Trimming removed 5 bases from V and 0 bases from J, with 7 bases in between. CDR3 region: CASSVVMNTEAFF. CDR3 nucleotides: TGTGCCAGCAGTGTAGTTATGAACACTGAAGCTTTCTTT.

This clonotype was detected only a few times. The genes are TRBV7-2 and TRBJ2-7; D remains unclear. The CDR3 totals 16 residues. Between the trimmed V and J ends, which lost 5 bases and 0 bases, there was a span of 17 bases. CDR1 is SGHTA and CDR2 is FQGNSA in the germline V gene. CDR3 DNA: TGTGCCAGCAGCCTACCCCGAGGCGGTAGCTCCTACGAGCAGTACTTC. This gives the protein CASSLPRGGSSYEQYF.

This clonotype was counted at least ten times. This chain links TRBV7-2 with TRBJ2-1; D gene ambiguous. The V gene's germline CDR1 is SGHTA and CDR2 FQGNSA. The germline V and J ends were trimmed by 5 bases and 9 bases, with 11 bases remaining between them. The CDR3 contains 12 residues. The DNA for the CDR3 is TGTGCCAGCAGCCCCGGACCCTCTGAGCAGTTCTTC. It yields the protein CASSPGPSEQFF.

This clonotype has only a few counts. This chain links TRBV28 with TRBJ2-5, with 14 bases fitting TRBD2. CDR3 size: 16 residues. V gave up 5 bases and J gave up 6 bases; unmatched junction bases: 8. The germline CDR1 and CDR2 sequences are MDHEN and SYDVKM. The CDR3: CASSMTSGGALKTQYF. DNA for the CDR3: TGTGCCAGCAGTATGACTAGCGGGGGGGCCTTGAAGACCCAGTACTTC.

This chain uses TRBV20-1 with TRBJ2-3; D possibly matches TRBD1 or TRBD2 (5 bases each). The germline CDR1 and CDR2 sequences are DFQATT and SNEGSKA (reference sequence). V dropped 0 bases and J dropped 5 bases, with 15 bases sitting between them. CDR3 length equals 15 residues. Here the CDR3 DNA reads TGCAGTGCTAGAGATCCAAGTGCAGGGAGAGATACGCAGTATTTT. It is translated as CSARDPSAGRDTQYF.

The chain links TRBV11-3 to TRBJ2-5; the D is unclear. The germline V gene encodes CDR1 SGHNT and CDR2 YENEEA. The ends were cut back, 7 bases at V and 5 bases at J, with 11 bases in the middle. CDR3 size: 12 residues. The CDR3 protein is CASTRDGETQYF. CDR3 DNA: TGTGCCAGCACCCGAGACGGGGAGACCCAGTACTTC.

This clonotype showed up just a few times. The junction does not match germline at one end; this may be a read error. The chain combines TRBV12-3 or TRBV12-4 with TRBJ1-6; D is undetermined. The CDR3 sequence is 12 residues long. The CDR3: CASSESGSPLHF. As DNA, the CDR3 is TGTGCTAGCAGCGAGTCGGGTTCACCCCTCCACTTT.

The sample holds many counts of this clonotype. The chain links TRBV3-1 to TRBJ1-5; no reliable D call. Between the trimmed V and J ends, which lost 2 bases and 2 bases, there was a span of 7 bases. Per the germline V gene, CDR1 is LGHDT and CDR2 is YNNKEL (reference sequence). The CDR3 length is 14 residues. The chain's CDR3 is CASSQSRGNQPQHF. The CDR3, as DNA: TGTGCCAGCAGCCAATCAAGGGGCAATCAGCCCCAGCATTTT.

This chain connects TRBV20-1 to TRBJ2-7, with D possibly being TRBD1 (5 bases). Trimming removed 1 base at V and 2 bases at J, with 15 bases between. This CDR3 region has 15 residues. The germline CDR1 and CDR2 sequences are DFQATT and SNEGSKA (reference sequence). Here the CDR3 DNA reads TGCAGTGCTAGAGCCCCCGACAGAGCCGCCTACGAGCAGTACGTC. It yields the protein CSARAPDRAAYEQYV.

This clonotype has a count of ten or more. The genes are TRBV12-3 or TRBV12-4 and TRBJ2-3, with D maybe TRBD2 (6 bases). The CDR3 runs 14 residues. The V end lost 2 bases, the J end lost 5 bases, and 11 bases lay between the germline ends. The CDR3 DNA follows: TGTGCCAGCAGTTTAATGCGGGGCGGAGATACGCAGTATTTT. Residues: CASSLMRGGDTQYF.

This clonotype was picked up many times. The V call is TRBV24-1, the J call TRBJ2-1; D uncertain. The ends were cut back, 4 bases at V and 3 bases at J, with 0 bases in the middle. The length of the CDR3 is 11 residues. CDR1 is KGHDR, CDR2 SFDVKD, per germline. The CDR3 sequence is CATSDYNEQFF. CDR3 coding DNA: TGTGCCACCAGTGACTACAATGAGCAGTTCTTC.

This clonotype was counted a few times. This chain joins TRBV12-3 or TRBV12-4 and TRBJ2-3; 10 bases are shared with TRBD1. CDR3 length: 14 amino acids. Trimming took 8 bases from V and 4 from J; bases not matched to a gene: 6. CDR3: CASAGTGVPDTQYF. DNA of the CDR3: TGTGCCAGCGCCGGGACAGGGGTGCCAGATACGCAGTATTTT.

The chain joins TRBV7-9 to TRBJ2-1; perhaps D is TRBD1 or TRBD2 (5 bases each). The CDR3 has 16 residues. Per the germline V gene, CDR1 is SEHNR and CDR2 is FQNEAQ (reference sequence). Trimming took off 5 bases at V and 6 bases at J, with 20 bases between the two ends. For the CDR3, the DNA is TGTGCCAGCAGCCCCGCTTCAACAGGAGGATCCAATGAGCAGTTCTTC. Translated: CASSPASTGGSNEQFF.

This clonotype was seen a handful of times. V is TRBV6-1 and J is TRBJ2-1; possibly TRBD1 or TRBD2 for D (5 bases each). Trimming stripped 4 bases from V and 6 bases from J, with 16 bases between. This CDR3 has 15 amino acids. Germline V gives CDR1 MNHNS, CDR2 SASEGT. Here the CDR3 DNA reads TGTGCCAGCAGTGCCGGGACCGCGAGGGTCAATGAGCAGTTCTTC. It specifies CASSAGTARVNEQFF.

This clonotype appeared a few times. The V gene is TRBV15, the J gene TRBJ2-7; a weak D match, TRBD2 (6 bases). V was clipped by 4 bases and J by 6 bases, with 22 bases between them. The germline CDR1 and CDR2 sequences are LNHNV and YYDKDF (reference sequence). The CDR3 sequence is 16 residues long. The CDR3 DNA sequence: TGTGCCACCAGCAACCCACCGGGGAGGCGGTCAGGCGAGCAGTACTTC. Its protein product is CATSNPPGRRSGEQYF.

V is TRBV5-6 and J is TRBJ1-1, with D possibly being TRBD1 (6 bases). Looked up from germline, CDR1 is SGHDT and CDR2 is YYEEEE. V was shortened by 0 bases and J by 4 bases, with 10 bases between the two germline ends. The CDR3 contains 14 residues. The CDR3 reads CASSLDYRATEAFF. CDR3 in DNA: TGTGCCAGCAGCTTGGATTACAGGGCCACTGAAGCTTTCTTT.

This clonotype was counted at least ten times. The chain uses TRBV10-3 and TRBJ2-7; D unclear. Deletions cut 8 bases from V and 0 bases from J, with 17 bases between. The CDR3 is 15 residues long. CDR1 is ENHRY, CDR2 SYGVKD, per germline. The CDR3 sequence: CAISDPMHGSYEQYV. Written as DNA, the CDR3 is TGTGCCATCTCTGACCCAATGCACGGCTCCTACGAGCAGTACGTC.

The table lists this clonotype with many counts. The chain combines TRBV20-1 with TRBJ2-1, with D perhaps TRBD2 (7 bases). Deletions cut 3 bases from V and 3 bases from J, with 12 bases between. Germline CDR1 DFQATT, CDR2 SNEGSKA (reference sequence). The CDR3 covers 14 residues. The CDR3 protein is CSARGGADYNEQFF. DNA of the CDR3: TGCAGTGCTAGGGGGGGGGCTGACTACAATGAGCAGTTCTTC.

This clonotype has at least ten counts. The rearrangement joins TRBV25-1 to TRBJ2-4, with 8 bases fitting TRBD1. The V segment lost 4 bases and the J segment 5 bases; nucleotides outside the gene matches: 16. Germline V gene data show CDR1 as MGHDK and CDR2 as SYGVNS. The CDR3 length is 18 residues. This CDR3 is CASSGPSQGARTQNIQYF. CDR3 coding DNA: TGTGCCAGCAGTGGCCCCTCCCAGGGGGCCCGGACCCAAAACATTCAGTACTTC.

The CDR3 loop is CASASDILDGYTF. In nucleotides, the CDR3 is TGTGCTAGTGCCTCGGACATTCTTGATGGCTACACCTTC. V and J are TRBV12-5 and TRBJ1-2, with TRBD1 as a possible D gene (5 bases). The CDR3 covers 13 residues. The V and J ends lost 7 bases and 6 bases respectively, with 15 bases between them. Germline CDR1 is LGHNT and CDR2 is FRNRAP.